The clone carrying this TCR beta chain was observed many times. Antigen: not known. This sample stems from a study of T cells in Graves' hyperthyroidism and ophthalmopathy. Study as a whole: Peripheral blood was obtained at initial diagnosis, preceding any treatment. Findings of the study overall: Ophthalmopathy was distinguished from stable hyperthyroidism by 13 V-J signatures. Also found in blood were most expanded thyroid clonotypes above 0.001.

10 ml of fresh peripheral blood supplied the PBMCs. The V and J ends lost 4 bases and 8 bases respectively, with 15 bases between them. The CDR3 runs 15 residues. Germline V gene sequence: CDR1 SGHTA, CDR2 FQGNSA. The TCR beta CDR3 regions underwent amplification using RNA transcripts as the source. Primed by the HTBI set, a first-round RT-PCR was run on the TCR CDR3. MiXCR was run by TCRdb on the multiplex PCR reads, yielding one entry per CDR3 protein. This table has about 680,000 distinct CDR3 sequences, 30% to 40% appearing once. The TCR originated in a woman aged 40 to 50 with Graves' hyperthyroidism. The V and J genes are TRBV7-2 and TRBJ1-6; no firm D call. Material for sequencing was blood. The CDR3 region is CASSSLGGVDSPLHF. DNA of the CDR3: TGTGCCAGCAGCTCCCTGGGTGGAGTGGATTCACCCCTCCACTTT.